This note documents a single T cell receptor beta chain sequence. The CDR3 extends 3 residues past the end of the read, so its final part is completed from the germline J gene. This record belongs to a study of T cells in women clearing cervical HPV infection. Overall study: Controls gave blood once infection was undetectable; cases at lesion identification.

V was clipped by 4 bases and J by 5 bases, with 15 bases between them. This CDR3 contains 14 residues. Germline assignment: CDR1 KGHSH and CDR2 LQKENI. TCRdb's copy holds only in-frame clones and misses some; the assay was immunoSEQ multiplex PCR. This sample lists some 46,000 clones; its ten largest clones have 35%. The rearrangement uses TRBV18 and TRBJ2-7, with D tentatively TRBD1 (6 bases). This receptor was taken from a woman between 18 and 75 years old with a cervical HPV16 infection that either progressed to CIN3+ or cleared (not recorded which). Sequencing input: blood buffy coat. CDR3 in amino acids: CASSLNKAGDEQYF. CDR3 bases read: TGTGCCAGCTCACTCAATAAAGCAGGGGACGAG. Full variable domain (rest looked up from reference TRBV18 and TRBJ2-7): NAGVMQNPRHLVRRRGQEARLRCSPMKGHSHVYWYRQLPEEGLKFMVYLQKENIIDESGMPKERFSAEFPKEGPSILRIQQVVRGDSAAYFCASSLNKAGDEQYFGPGTRLTVT.